Listed here are 8 T cell receptor beta chains from one sample, sequenced in a study of cytomegalovirus exposure and HLA in healthy donors. In the PCR, 60 Vbeta and 13 Jbeta primers were used. Sequenced by immunoSEQ multiplex PCR; TCRdb stores in-frame clones only, minus some. The repertoire includes more than 200,000 clones, roughly 68% of them detected once, and 2% to 3% sits in the top ten. Sequenced material: PBMCs. The receptors shown here come from a middle-aged man in good health and CMV-seropositive.

A few counts support this clone. The gene calls are TRBV19 and TRBJ1-6, with D unclear. The ends were cut back, 6 bases at V and 4 bases at J, with 10 bases in the middle. There are 14 residues in the CDR3. Germline CDR1 and CDR2: LNHDA and SQIVND (reference sequence). CDR3 in amino acids: CASSAAPYNSPLHF. The DNA of the CDR3 is TGTGCCAGTAGCGCGGCACCGTATAATTCACCCCTCCACTTT.

This chain joins TRBV7-6 and TRBJ2-2; D is ambiguous. The CDR3 consists of 15 residues. Between the trimmed V and J ends, which lost 1 base and 1 base, there was a span of 7 bases. Germline assignment: CDR1 SGHVS and CDR2 FNYEAQ. CDR3: CASSLGPENTGELFF. The CDR3 nucleotides read TGTGCCAGCAGCTTAGGGCCAGAGAACACCGGGGAGCTGTTTTTT.

This rearrangement joins TRBV19 to TRBJ1-5, with TRBD1 matching over 10 bases. Looked up from germline, CDR1 is LNHDA and CDR2 is SQIVND (reference sequence). Trimming took 11 bases from V and 4 from J; bases not matched to a gene: 5. This CDR3 has 13 amino acids. The CDR3 DNA follows: TGTGCCTCAGGACAGGGGGTTAATCAGCCCCAGCATTTT. Amino acid sequence: CASGQGVNQPQHF.

This chain links TRBV5-1 with TRBJ2-3, with D uncertain. CDR1 and CDR2 (germline): SGHRS, YFSETQ. The CDR3 totals 14 residues. V lost 1 base and J lost 6, with 12 bases in between. The CDR3, as DNA: TGCGCCAGCAGCTTGTCCGCTAGTGAGGATACGCAGTATTTT. Translating gives CASSLSASEDTQYF.

The rearrangement uses TRBV28 and TRBJ2-2; 8 nucleotides line up with TRBD1. Losses at the gene ends were 6 bases for V and 4 bases for J; bases not matched to a gene: 10. In germline, CDR1 is MDHEN, CDR2 SYDVKM. CDR3 length: 16 amino acids. The CDR3 protein is CASRFGDRGLTGELFF. In nucleotides, the CDR3 is TGTGCCAGCAGGTTCGGCGACAGGGGACTCACCGGGGAGCTGTTTTTT.

There are a few counts of this clone. The chain's CDR3 is CASSKTSGGAGTDTQYF. In DNA form, the CDR3 reads TGTGCCAGCAGCAAGACTAGCGGGGGGGCCGGGACAGATACGCAGTATTTT. The genes are TRBV13 and TRBJ2-3, with 14 bases identical to TRBD2. CDR1 is PRHDT and CDR2 is FYEKMQ in the germline V gene (reference sequence). The CDR3 totals 17 residues. The V segment lost 5 bases and the J segment 3 bases; nucleotides outside the gene matches: 7.

The chain carries TRBV6-6 and TRBJ1-1, with a weak D call TRBD1 (6 bases). This CDR3 region has 12 residues. Trimming took off 2 bases at V and 8 bases at J, with 9 bases between the two ends. Germline CDR1 and CDR2: MNHNY and SVGAGI (reference sequence). Here the CDR3 DNA reads TGTGCCAGCAGTTACCCAGACAGGGAAGCTTTCTTT. It encodes CASSYPDREAFF.

The V gene is TRBV19, the J gene TRBJ2-3; D may be TRBD1 (6 bases). This CDR3 contains 16 residues. Germline assignment: CDR1 LNHDA and CDR2 SQIVND (reference sequence). V was clipped by 5 bases and J by 3 bases, with 18 bases between them. The DNA for the CDR3 is TGTGCCAGTAGTTACAAGACAGGCGGTAGGACAGATACGCAGTATTTT. It yields the protein CASSYKTGGRTDTQYF.